This T cell receptor beta chain comes out of a study of blood T cell repertoires in COVID-19. Study as a whole: Researchers got acute and convalescent COVID-19 samples from the United States, Italy and Spain. PBMCs, B-cell-depleted T cells, or T cells were the source of the cDNA or gDNA that made up the material.

Original handling: The assay estimated nucleated cells by amplifying reference gene primers. Here immunoSEQ multiplex PCR was the method, and the copy in TCRdb shows in-frame clones only, minus some. The DNA gave D and trimming, while V, J and clone size come from that table. The table includes some 200,000 clones, about 90% detected once. Trimming removed 5 bases from V and 5 bases from J; junction bases left unmatched: 11. The length of the CDR3 is 16 residues. The germline V gene encodes CDR1 SGHTA and CDR2 FQGTGA. The receptor was isolated from a woman in her 70s with acute or convalescent COVID-19. This chain joins TRBV7-3 and TRBJ2-7; the match to TRBD2 covers 11 bases. Sequenced sample: peripheral blood. CDR3 in amino acids: CASSPLAGGGFHEQYF. The CDR3 region has the DNA TGTGCCAGCAGCCCGCTAGCGGGAGGAGGGTTTCACGAGCAGTACTTC.